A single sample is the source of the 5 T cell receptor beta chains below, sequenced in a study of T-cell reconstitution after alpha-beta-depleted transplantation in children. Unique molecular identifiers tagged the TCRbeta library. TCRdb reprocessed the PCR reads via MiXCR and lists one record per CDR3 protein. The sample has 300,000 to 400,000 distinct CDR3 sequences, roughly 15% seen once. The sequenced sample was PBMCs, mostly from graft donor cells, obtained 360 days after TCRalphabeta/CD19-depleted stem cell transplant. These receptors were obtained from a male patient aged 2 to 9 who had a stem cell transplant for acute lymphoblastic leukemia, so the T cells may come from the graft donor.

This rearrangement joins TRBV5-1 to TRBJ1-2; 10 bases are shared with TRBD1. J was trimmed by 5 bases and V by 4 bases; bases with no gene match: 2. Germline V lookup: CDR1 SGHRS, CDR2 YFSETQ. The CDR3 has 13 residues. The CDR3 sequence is CASSMGQGYGYTF. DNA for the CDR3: TGCGCCAGCAGCATGGGACAGGGGTATGGCTACACCTTC.

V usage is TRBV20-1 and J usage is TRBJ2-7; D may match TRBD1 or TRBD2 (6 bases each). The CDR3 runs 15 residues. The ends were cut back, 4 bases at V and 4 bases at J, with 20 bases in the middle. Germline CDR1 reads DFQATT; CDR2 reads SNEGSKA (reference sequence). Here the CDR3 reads CSAKAGGGGQYEQYF. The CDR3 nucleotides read TGCAGTGCTAAGGCCGGAGGAGGGGGGCAATACGAGCAGTACTTC.

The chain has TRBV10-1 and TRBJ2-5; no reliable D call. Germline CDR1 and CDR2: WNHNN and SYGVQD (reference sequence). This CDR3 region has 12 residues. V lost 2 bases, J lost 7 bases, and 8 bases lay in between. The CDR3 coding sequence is TGCGCCAGCAGTGAGGACGGAATGACCCAGTACTTC. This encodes CASSEDGMTQYF.

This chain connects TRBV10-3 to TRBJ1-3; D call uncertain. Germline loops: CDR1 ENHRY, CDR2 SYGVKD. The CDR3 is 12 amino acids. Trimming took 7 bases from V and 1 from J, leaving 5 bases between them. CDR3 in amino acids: CAIMTSGNTIYF. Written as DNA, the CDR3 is TGTGCCATCATGACGTCTGGAAACACCATATATTTT.

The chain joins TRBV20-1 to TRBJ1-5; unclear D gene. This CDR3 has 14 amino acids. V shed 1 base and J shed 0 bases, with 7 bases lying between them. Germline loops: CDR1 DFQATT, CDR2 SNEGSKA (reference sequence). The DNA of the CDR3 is TGCAGTGCTAGAGGAGGGTCTAGCAATCAGCCCCAGCATTTT. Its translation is CSARGGSSNQPQHF.